This entry describes one T cell receptor (beta chain). With V trimmed by 4 bases and J by 2 bases, 15 bases remained unmatched. Germline CDR1 SGHRS, CDR2 YFSETQ. CDR3 length equals 20 residues. The data were obtained in a study of blood T cell repertoires in COVID-19. For the study at large: Some COVID-19 samples were acute and others convalescent; all came from the United States, Italy and Spain. PBMCs, B-cell-depleted T cells, or T cells provided the cDNA or gDNA that made up the material.

Per the authors' pipeline: It was from reference gene primer amplification that nucleated cell counts were estimated. TCRdb's copy holds only in-frame clones and misses some; the assay was immunoSEQ multiplex PCR. V and J calls and clone size are copied from that table; D and trimming were computed from the DNA. The table records approximately 200,000 clones, 88% of them present only once. The sample consisted of peripheral blood. V is TRBV5-1 and J is TRBJ2-3; 14 positions agree with TRBD2. The receptor comes from a man aged 30 to 39 with acute or convalescent COVID-19. CDR3 bases: TGCGCCAGCAGCGAGGGACTAGCGGGGGTCACATCAATATACACAGATACGCAGTATTTT. Translated, it gives CASSEGLAGVTSIYTDTQYF. Full variable domain (missing parts from reference TRBV5-1 and TRBJ2-3): KAGVTQTPRYLIKTRGQQVTLSCSPISGHRSVSWYQQTPGQGLQFLFEYFSETQRNKGNFPGRFSGRQFSNSRSEMNVSTLELGDSALYLCASSEGLAGVTSIYTDTQYFGPGTRLTVL.